The 28 T cell receptor beta chains listed next were all sequenced from one sample in a study of brain T cells in children with intractable seizures. Produced via immunoSEQ multiplex PCR; TCRdb's table is partial and in-frame only. In the table there are under 400,000 clones, more than 85% of which are singletons. Time point of the sample: blood from clinic visit 5 months post-surgery; TSC patient then seizure free. Sequenced here: peripheral blood, sampled about 5 months after surgery. The receptors derive from a boy under two years old with tuberous sclerosis and intractable seizures.

A remark on this clone: Within the sample, other DNA sequences also encode this same CDR3. The chain uses TRBV24-1 and TRBJ2-3; 10 nucleotides line up with TRBD2. CDR3 size: 16 residues. Germline V gives CDR1 KGHDR, CDR2 SFDVKD. Unmatched junction bases numbered 3, after V lost 4 bases and J lost 0 bases. CDR3: CATSDTTSGSTDTQYF. The CDR3 DNA reads as TGTGCCACCAGTGACACGACTAGCGGGAGCACAGATACGCAGTATTTT.

This chain uses TRBV7-8 with TRBJ2-1, with D perhaps TRBD1 or TRBD2 (5 bases each). V dropped 5 bases and J dropped 6 bases, with 23 bases sitting between them. CDR3 length: 17 amino acids. Germline CDR1 SGHVS, CDR2 FQNEAQ. Written as DNA, the CDR3 is TGTGCCAGCAGCCCAGGATCCGGGACCCCACAGGCCAATGAGCAGTTCTTC. This encodes CASSPGSGTPQANEQFF.

The J gene is TRBJ1-4, the V gene TRBV7-9; 8 bases match TRBD1. From germline, CDR1 is SEHNR and CDR2 FQNEAQ (reference sequence). The V segment lost 4 bases and the J segment 8 bases; nucleotides outside the gene matches: 6. The CDR3 sequence is 14 residues long. CDR3 coding DNA: TGTGCCAGCAGCTATTCAGGGGGCGACGAAAAACTGTTTTTT. Amino acids: CASSYSGGDEKLFF.

The chain employs TRBV6-5 and TRBJ2-7; 10 bases line up with TRBD1. J was trimmed by 6 bases and V by 0 bases; bases with no gene match: 2. The CDR3 length is 14 residues. Germline V gene sequence: CDR1 MNHEY, CDR2 SVGAGI. The CDR3 reads CASSYSGQGLEQYF. Written as DNA, the CDR3 is TGTGCCAGCAGTTACTCGGGACAGGGGCTCGAGCAGTACTTC.

The chain has TRBV4-1 and TRBJ2-3; TRBD2 matches 10 bases. With V trimmed by 0 bases and J by 6 bases, 3 bases remained unmatched. The CDR3 has 15 amino acids. The germline V gene has CDR1 MGHRA and CDR2 YSYEKL. The CDR3 nucleotides read TGCGCCAGCAGCCAAGAAGCGGGGGGGCGTGATACGCAGTATTTT. This gives the protein CASSQEAGGRDTQYF.

The CDR3, as DNA: TGTGCCAGCAGTGAAGCGCTAGCGGGGGGAGACAATGAGCAGTTCTTC. This gives the protein CASSEALAGGDNEQFF. The rearrangement links TRBV2 to TRBJ2-1; 11 nucleotides align to TRBD2. The length of the CDR3 is 16 residues. Per germline, CDR1 SNHLY and CDR2 FYNNEI. J gave up 5 bases and V 0 bases, and 3 bases lay outside the gene matches.

CDR3 in DNA: TGTGCCAGCAGCACAGGGGTCAGAACAGATACGCAGTATTTT. As protein: CASSTGVRTDTQYF. The chain uses TRBV7-3 and TRBJ2-3; TRBD1 matches at 7 bases. Germline values: CDR1 SGHTA, CDR2 FQGTGA. The CDR3 spans 14 residues. J gave up 3 bases and V 5 bases, and 5 bases lay outside the gene matches.

The chain carries TRBV7-9 and TRBJ2-1, with D possibly TRBD1 on 6 matching bases. Germline V gene lookup returns CDR1 SEHNR and CDR2 FQNEAQ (reference sequence). The CDR3 has 15 amino acids. V was shortened by 1 base and J by 3 bases, with 10 bases between the two germline ends. CDR3 bases: TGTGCCAGCAGCTTAGGACAGGTCCTCTACAATGAGCAGTTCTTC. Translating gives CASSLGQVLYNEQFF.

The chain has TRBV20-1 and TRBJ1-5, with D tentatively TRBD1 (6 bases). Per germline, CDR1 DFQATT and CDR2 SNEGSKA (reference sequence). Trimming removed 3 bases from V and 6 bases from J, with 15 bases in between. The CDR3 loop spans 14 amino acids. The CDR3 sequence is CSASWGAGGQPQHF. The DNA for the CDR3 is TGCAGTGCTAGTTGGGGGGCAGGCGGTCAGCCCCAGCATTTT.

The chain uses TRBV30 and TRBJ1-2, with D possibly being TRBD1 (6 bases). Germline values: CDR1 GTSNPN, CDR2 SVGIG (reference sequence). The CDR3 runs 15 residues. V lost 3 bases to trimming and J lost 0 bases, with 14 bases between them. The CDR3 sequence: CAWRQGPIANYGYTF. For the CDR3, the DNA is TGTGCCTGGAGGCAGGGGCCAATAGCTAACTATGGCTACACCTTC.

The chain recombines TRBV15 with TRBJ2-2; 7 bases are a match to TRBD2. The CDR3 contains 17 residues. J was trimmed by 4 bases and V by 0 bases; bases with no gene match: 8. CDR1 LNHNV and CDR2 YYDKDF come from the germline V gene (reference sequence). This CDR3 is CATSRDGERDATGELFF. In nucleotides, the CDR3 is TGTGCCACCAGCAGAGATGGGGAGCGGGATGCCACCGGGGAGCTGTTTTTT.

The chain carries TRBV6-5 and TRBJ2-2; D might be TRBD1 (6 bases). From germline, CDR1 is MNHEY and CDR2 SVGAGI. This CDR3 comprises 16 residues. The V end was cut by 2 bases, the J end by 2 bases, with 12 bases between. The CDR3 DNA is TGTGCCAGCAGTTACCGACTACAGGGAAACACCGGGGAGCTGTTTTTT. It codes for CASSYRLQGNTGELFF.

The V gene is TRBV30, the J gene TRBJ1-5; TRBD1 might be the D (5 bases). Germline CDR1 reads GTSNPN; CDR2 reads SVGIG (reference sequence). The V and J ends lost 2 bases and 1 base respectively, with 15 bases between them. The CDR3 totals 16 residues. CDR3 residues: CAWSQRGRGSNQPQHF. The CDR3 DNA reads TGTGCCTGGAGTCAGAGGGGACGGGGGAGCAATCAGCCCCAGCATTTT.

This clone was recorded only once. The genes are TRBV4-2 and TRBJ2-2; the D gene is possibly TRBD2 (5 bases). V shed 4 bases and J shed 4 bases, with 25 bases lying between them. The length of the CDR3 is 19 residues. Germline lookup yields CDR1 LGHNA and CDR2 YNFKEQ. The CDR3: CASSPVGSRPKGGTGELFF. The CDR3 bases are TGTGCCAGCAGCCCCGTGGGGAGTAGACCCAAAGGTGGCACCGGGGAGCTGTTTTTT.

V and J are TRBV9 and TRBJ2-1; the D is unclear. The CDR3 sequence is 14 residues long. The V and J ends lost 0 bases and 9 bases respectively, with 13 bases between them. Germline CDR1 reads SGDLS; CDR2 reads YYNGEE. CDR3 sequence (DNA): TGTGCCAGCAGCGTAGCTGGGCTATTAGGTGAGCAGTTCTTC. Translated, it gives CASSVAGLLGEQFF.

The V gene is TRBV30, the J gene TRBJ2-1; D may be TRBD1 (5 bases). This CDR3 comprises 14 residues. Per the germline V gene, CDR1 is GTSNPN and CDR2 is SVGIG (reference sequence). V was clipped by 0 bases and J by 8 bases, with 14 bases between them. The CDR3 DNA reads as TGTGCCTGGAGTGTGTATGACAGTGGCGATGAGCAGTTCTTC. Its translation: CAWSVYDSGDEQFF.

CDR3 in amino acids: CASSVTSGYTGELFF. In nucleotides, the CDR3 is TGTGCCAGCAGCGTGACTAGCGGTTACACCGGGGAGCTGTTTTTT. The chain combines TRBV9 with TRBJ2-2; 9 bases are shared with TRBD2. Germline V gene data show CDR1 as SGDLS and CDR2 as YYNGEE. The trim removed 2 bases at V and 3 bases at J, leaving 2 bases unmatched. CDR3 length: 15 amino acids.

This chain uses TRBV19 with TRBJ2-2; 7 bases are a match to TRBD2. This CDR3 has 17 residues. V lost 5 bases, J lost 4 bases, and 13 bases stayed unmatched. CDR1 is LNHDA and CDR2 is SQIVND in the germline V gene (reference sequence). DNA of the CDR3: TGTGCCAGTAGTTTCCACCGTCCTAGCGGCCCCACCGGGGAGCTGTTTTTT. It yields the protein CASSFHRPSGPTGELFF.

The chain links TRBV2 to TRBJ2-5; 7 bases are a match to TRBD2. Germline CDR1 reads SNHLY; CDR2 reads FYNNEI. The CDR3 sequence is 15 residues long. DNA for the CDR3: TGTCCCCTGGGTTTAGCGGGCGAGTCTGGGGAGACCCAGTACTTC. Residues: CPLGLAGESGETQYF.

The chain recombines TRBV10-3 with TRBJ1-1, with 7 bases fitting TRBD1. After removal of 4 bases from V and 4 bases from J, the junction contained 0 bases not matched to a gene. In germline, CDR1 is ENHRY, CDR2 SYGVKD. There are 12 residues in the CDR3. CDR3 loop: CAISGQGTEAFF. The CDR3 DNA reads TGTGCCATCAGTGGACAGGGCACTGAAGCTTTCTTT.

The genes are TRBV5-4 and TRBJ2-7, with 11 bases aligning to TRBD2. The germline gives CDR1 SGHNT, CDR2 YYREEE (reference sequence). The junction had 6 bases not matched to a gene; V was cut back by 1 base and J by 0 bases. This CDR3 has 17 residues. The CDR3 DNA reads as TGTGCCAGCAGCTTGACCGGACTAGCGGGCCCCTCCTACGAGCAGTACTTC. This encodes CASSLTGLAGPSYEQYF.

V gene TRBV5-6 combines with J gene TRBJ1-3; a weak D match, TRBD1 (6 bases). V was clipped by 3 bases and J by 2 bases, with 12 bases between them. In germline, CDR1 is SGHDT, CDR2 YYEEEE. The CDR3 is 15 residues long. CDR3 sequence reads: CASSSQGGPGNTIYF. Written as DNA, the CDR3 is TGTGCCAGCAGCTCACAGGGAGGGCCTGGAAACACCATATATTTT.

In this sample, this clone turned up once. V gene TRBV7-3 combines with J gene TRBJ2-3, with a possible D match to TRBD1 (5 bases). Germline CDR1 SGHTA, CDR2 FQGTGA. The CDR3 runs 13 residues. With 1 base removed from V and 11 bases from J, the gap between germline ends came to 13 bases. CDR3 amino acids: CASSLMESGQQYF. The CDR3 DNA reads as TGTGCCAGCAGCTTAATGGAGTCCGGACAGCAGTATTTT.

The V and J genes are TRBV7-8 and TRBJ1-4; D unresolved. The germline V and J ends were trimmed by 5 bases and 5 bases, with 12 bases remaining between them. The V gene's germline CDR1 is SGHVS and CDR2 FQNEAQ. The CDR3 runs to 14 residues. In DNA form, the CDR3 reads TGTGCCAGCAGCCCTAGGGTTTTCAATGAAAAACTGTTTTTT. This sequence encodes CASSPRVFNEKLFF.

The chain links TRBV6-5 to TRBJ2-7; D ambiguous. CDR3 size: 11 residues. V lost 2 bases and J lost 7, with 6 bases in between. Germline CDR1 is MNHEY and CDR2 is SVGAGI. The chain's CDR3 is CASSYALEQYF. The CDR3 DNA is TGTGCCAGCAGTTACGCTTTGGAGCAGTACTTC.

This chain uses TRBV2 with TRBJ1-6, with 7 positions matching TRBD1. Germline V gene data show CDR1 as SNHLY and CDR2 as FYNNEI. V was pared by 6 bases and J by 10 bases, with 15 bases of the junction left unmatched. This CDR3 has 16 residues. CDR3: CASSRRQGSFGSPLHF. The CDR3 region has the DNA TGTGCCAGCAGCCGAAGACAGGGATCATTCGGCTCACCCCTCCACTTT.

J is TRBJ2-1 and V is TRBV6-5, with 7 nucleotides matching TRBD2. The germline CDR1 and CDR2 sequences are MNHEY and SVGAGI. This CDR3 spans 13 amino acids. V lost 5 bases to trimming and J lost 9 bases; unmatched junction nucleotides: 7. The CDR3 sequence: CASSQTREGEQFF. The DNA for the CDR3 is TGTGCCAGCAGTCAGACGAGGGAGGGTGAGCAGTTCTTC.

The rearrangement uses TRBV6-5 and TRBJ2-3; 7 positions agree with TRBD2. V trimming: 8 bases; J trimming: 4 bases; junction bases outside the gene matches: 12. CDR3 length: 15 amino acids. The germline V gene encodes CDR1 MNHEY and CDR2 SVGAGI. Here the CDR3 DNA reads TGTGCCAGCGGAAAGACTAGCACAAGCCCAGATACGCAGTATTTT. This translates into CASGKTSTSPDTQYF.